The 3 T cell receptor beta chains presented below share a single source sample, sequenced in a study of cytomegalovirus exposure and HLA in healthy donors. The PCR used 60 Vbeta and 13 Jbeta primers. Assay used: immunoSEQ multiplex PCR; TCRdb lists only in-frame clones, some missing. The sample gives some 200,000 clones, about 81% of which show up once; 6.5% is in the top ten. Sequenced: PBMCs. Receptors originate from a woman aged 45-65 years in good health and CMV-seropositive.

This clone was seen more than once but under ten times. The V call is TRBV9, the J call TRBJ2-5; the D gene is possibly TRBD2 (6 bases). V lost 0 bases and J lost 1, with 13 bases in between. This CDR3 contains 16 residues. Germline V gene lookup returns CDR1 SGDLS and CDR2 YYNGEE. CDR3 sequence: CASSVDGAGGQETQYF. The CDR3 nucleotides read TGTGCCAGCAGCGTAGACGGAGCCGGGGGCCAAGAGACCCAGTACTTC.

CDR3 sequence reads: CASSAASSYNEQFF. The CDR3 DNA reads TGCGCCAGTTCGGCGGCAAGCTCCTACAATGAGCAGTTCTTC. The rearrangement uses TRBV5-1 and TRBJ2-1; no definite D call. Germline values: CDR1 SGHRS, CDR2 YFSETQ. V lost 8 bases, J lost 0 bases, and 12 bases lay in between. The CDR3 spans 14 residues.

In DNA, the CDR3 is TGTGCCAGCGCCGGACAGGAGGAAAACATTCAGTACTTC. Its translation: CASAGQEENIQYF. The chain uses TRBV5-6 and TRBJ2-4; TRBD1 matches 7 bases. J lost 5 bases, V lost 7 bases, and 6 bases had no gene match. CDR1 is SGHDT, CDR2 YYEEEE, per germline. This CDR3 is 13 amino acids long.